This T cell receptor beta chain originates from a study of technical replicates of blood from several donors. TCRdb's table, derived via immunoSEQ multiplex PCR, lists solely in-frame clones and lacks some. This table has about 66,000 clones, around 87% appearing once. There are 15 residues in the CDR3. V dropped 4 bases and J dropped 5 bases, with 17 bases sitting between them. The V gene's germline CDR1 is LGHNA and CDR2 YSLEER. The chain couples TRBV4-3 to TRBJ1-1; D gene ambiguous. This TCR came from a human donor in good health. Some clones in this sample may be carry-over from other donors' samples. The sequenced material came from PBMCs. CDR3 coding DNA: TGCGCCAGCAGCCGGGTGCCGAGTGTGCGGACTGAAGCTTTCTTT. Protein: CASSRVPSVRTEAFF.